Sequencing of this T cell receptor beta chain was carried out in a study of T cells in localized non-small cell lung cancer. Study conclusions and caveats: Paired adjacent lung recovered a median about 60 of the top 100 tumor clones. Sequencing was restricted to one tumor region; therefore, heterogeneity remains possible. A higher density of T cells in blood coincided with extended overall survival. It was uninvolved adjacent lung that showed the highest T cell clonality, exceeding tumor.

This clone has just a few counts. The antigen is not known. Germline V gene sequence: CDR1 MNHEY, CDR2 SMNVEV (reference sequence). The CDR3 covers 13 residues. V dropped 6 bases and J dropped 8; count of bases not matched to a gene: 5. The protocol was immunoSEQ multiplex PCR, while the TCRdb copy is restricted to in-frame clones and leaves out a portion. Among about 36,000 clones listed, 87% were seen once. This clonotype was sampled from a woman between 35 and 75 years old with stage I lung adenocarcinoma. Sequencing used peripheral blood, obtained before any cancer treatment. This chain uses TRBV27 with TRBJ1-4; 8 bases agree with TRBD1. The CDR3 bases are TGTGCCAGCAGAGGGACAGGCAAGGAAAAACTGTTTTTT. Translated: CASRGTGKEKLFF.